Each of the 27 T cell receptor beta chains below was sequenced from the same sample in a study of T-cell reconstitution after alpha-beta-depleted transplantation in children. Unique molecular identifiers were incorporated when the TCRbeta library was constructed. TCRdb used MiXCR to reprocess the PCR reads, holding one entry per CDR3 protein. The sample includes about 370,000 distinct CDR3 sequences, 20% of them seen just once. Source: PBMCs from the stem cell graft donor, taken from the stem cell graft. The receptors were sampled from a human donor who donated a stem cell graft to a child with acute myeloid leukemia.

This clonotype occurred many times. The rearrangement joins TRBV20-1 to TRBJ2-1, with a possible D match to TRBD1 (6 bases). Germline V lookup: CDR1 DFQATT, CDR2 SNEGSKA (reference sequence). Trimming left V 2 bases short and J 0 bases short, with 11 bases between. The CDR3 length is 15 residues. The CDR3 loop reads CSARTGWGSYNEQFF. DNA for the CDR3: TGCAGTGCTAGAACAGGGTGGGGCTCCTACAATGAGCAGTTCTTC.

The chain recombines TRBV4-1 with TRBJ1-4; 9 nucleotides agree with TRBD1. This CDR3 has 17 residues. Germline values: CDR1 MGHRA, CDR2 YSYEKL. V shed 4 bases, J shed 3 bases, and the junction held 9 bases outside the gene matches. CDR3 nucleotides: TGCGCCAGCAGCCCCGACAGGGGGTTGGCAGCTAATGAAAAACTGTTTTTT. Amino acids: CASSPDRGLAANEKLFF.

This clonotype came up a few times. This sequence joins TRBV7-2 and TRBJ1-1; possibly TRBD1 for D (5 bases). Per germline, CDR1 SGHTA and CDR2 FQGNSA. The CDR3 is made up of 13 amino acids. Trimming took 3 bases from V and 4 from J, leaving 9 bases between them. This chain's CDR3 is CASSLTVGTEAFF. CDR3 bases: TGTGCCAGCAGCTTGACAGTCGGCACTGAAGCTTTCTTT.

The rearrangement uses TRBV12-3 or TRBV12-4 and TRBJ1-5; possibly TRBD1 for D (5 bases). This CDR3 comprises 14 residues. Trimming pared 5 bases from V and 4 bases from J, leaving 12 bases between. CDR3 DNA: TGTGCCAGCAGTCTGGGACCGCTGAATCAGCCCCAGCATTTT. It encodes CASSLGPLNQPQHF.

At least ten counts were recorded for this clonotype. The chain joins TRBV20-1 to TRBJ2-1; D perhaps matches TRBD2 (5 bases). The ends were cut back, 3 bases at V and 7 bases at J, with 10 bases in the middle. The germline V gene has CDR1 DFQATT and CDR2 SNEGSKA (reference sequence). CDR3 size: 12 residues. CDR3 nucleotides: TGCAGTGCTAGTACGGGGAGAAATGAGCAGTTCTTC. It encodes CSASTGRNEQFF.

V usage is TRBV20-1 and J usage is TRBJ1-2; D unclear. This CDR3 comprises 13 residues. V was pared by 1 base and J by 2 bases, with 8 bases between. Germline CDR1 reads DFQATT; CDR2 reads SNEGSKA (reference sequence). DNA for the CDR3: TGCAGTGCTAGAGGGAGGATGAACTATGGCTACACCTTC. As protein: CSARGRMNYGYTF.

This rearrangement joins TRBV5-1 to TRBJ2-7; 8 positions agree with TRBD2. There are 14 residues in the CDR3. V was clipped by 0 bases and J by 4 bases; unmatched bases: 3. Looked up from germline, CDR1 is SGHRS and CDR2 is YFSETQ. CDR3 nucleotide sequence: TGCGCCAGCAGCTTGGATGCGGGGGGATACGAGCAGTACTTC. Translation: CASSLDAGGYEQYF. The full variable domain, its missing parts supplied by reference TRBV5-1 and TRBJ2-7, is KAGVTQTPRYLIKTRGQQVTLSCSPISGHRSVSWYQQTPGQGLQFLFEYFSETQRNKGNFPGRFSGRQFSNSRSEMNVSTLELGDSALYLCASSLDAGGYEQYFGPGTRLTVT.

In its sample, this clonotype was seen a few times. DNA of the CDR3: TGTGCCAGCAGTTCAGGGGATCTCGGCTACACCTTC. Protein sequence: CASSSGDLGYTF. The chain combines TRBV12-3 or TRBV12-4 with TRBJ1-2, with D possibly TRBD1 on 6 matching bases. This CDR3 has 12 amino acids. Trimming cost V 4 bases and J 8 bases, with 11 bases left between them.

The chain carries TRBV12-3 or TRBV12-4 and TRBJ2-7; D gene ambiguous. Trimming removed 2 bases from V and 7 bases from J, with 6 bases in between. CDR3 length: 11 residues. The CDR3 DNA reads TGTGCCAGCAGTTTAAGGCTAGAGCAGTACTTC. It translates to CASSLRLEQYF.

The chain is built from TRBV29-1 and TRBJ2-1, with 12 bases fitting TRBD2. The CDR3 loop spans 19 amino acids. Germline V gene sequence: CDR1 SQVTM, CDR2 ANQGSEA. V dropped 7 bases and J dropped 3; count of bases not matched to a gene: 19. CDR3 DNA sequence: TGCAGCGCCGAGCAGGGACGGCAGACTAGCGGGAGTCTCTACAATGAGCAGTTCTTC. Translation: CSAEQGRQTSGSLYNEQFF.

The sample holds many counts of this clonotype. J is TRBJ2-7 and V is TRBV10-3, with 7 nucleotides matching TRBD2. V lost 1 base, J lost 2 bases, and 8 bases stayed unmatched. The CDR3 loop spans 16 amino acids. Germline loops: CDR1 ENHRY, CDR2 SYGVKD. CDR3 protein: CAISEYRGVTTYEQYF. The DNA for the CDR3 is TGTGCCATCAGTGAGTATCGGGGGGTGACCACCTACGAGCAGTACTTC.

The rearrangement joins TRBV11-2 to TRBJ2-1; D may be TRBD2 (6 bases). With 5 bases removed from V and 15 bases from J, the gap between germline ends came to 23 bases. In germline, CDR1 is SGHAT, CDR2 FQNNGV. The CDR3 extends over 14 amino acids. CDR3 DNA: TGTGCCAGCAGCCCACTAATCGGGAGAGCGACTCCGTTCTTC. This encodes CASSPLIGRATPFF.

The rearrangement links TRBV7-6 to TRBJ2-1; the match to TRBD1 covers 9 bases. V shed 5 bases and J 8 bases; nucleotides not matched to a gene: 10. The CDR3 has 15 residues. From germline, CDR1 is SGHVS and CDR2 FNYEAQ. As DNA, the CDR3 is TGTGCCAGCAGCCCGAACCCGGGACAGGGACATGAGCAGTTCTTC. Protein sequence: CASSPNPGQGHEQFF.

This sequence joins TRBV25-1 and TRBJ2-7; no reliable D call. This CDR3 contains 11 residues. Germline CDR1 reads MGHDK; CDR2 reads SYGVNS. V dropped 6 bases and J dropped 2 bases, with 5 bases sitting between them. In DNA, the CDR3 is TGTGCCAGCAGGGGCCCCTACGAGCAGTACTTC. This codes for CASRGPYEQYF.

The rearrangement joins TRBV20-1 to TRBJ2-1; 7 bases fit TRBD2. The CDR3 has 16 amino acids. With V trimmed by 4 bases and J by 10 bases, 19 bases remained unmatched. Germline V gene sequence: CDR1 DFQATT, CDR2 SNEGSKA (reference sequence). This CDR3 is CSATDPTSPQVREQFF. CDR3 DNA sequence: TGCAGTGCTACTGACCCGACTAGCCCCCAAGTGAGAGAGCAGTTCTTC.

The chain uses TRBV28 and TRBJ1-2; D may be TRBD1 (6 bases). This CDR3 has 15 residues. V was cut by 7 bases and J by 5 bases, with 20 bases left in between. Germline V gene sequence: CDR1 MDHEN, CDR2 SYDVKM. CDR3 sequence: CASNDHGGRGYGYTF. The DNA of the CDR3 is TGTGCCAGCAACGACCACGGGGGGCGAGGGTATGGCTACACCTTC.

This chain links TRBV6-1 with TRBJ2-7; possible D gene TRBD1, 6 bases. This CDR3 contains 14 residues. The germline V gene has CDR1 MNHNS and CDR2 SASEGT. Trimming stripped 4 bases from V and 5 bases from J, with 15 bases between. The CDR3 DNA reads as TGTGCCAGCAGTGCGGTTAGGGGGTACAACGAGCAGTACTTC. Protein sequence: CASSAVRGYNEQYF.

This clonotype is medium-sized by share. The chain joins TRBV15 to TRBJ2-2, with D possibly matching TRBD2 (6 bases). CDR3 length: 16 amino acids. Germline CDR1 and CDR2: LNHNV and YYDKDF (reference sequence). With 3 bases removed from V and 6 bases from J, the gap between germline ends came to 17 bases. The CDR3 here is CATSRARDFLAGELFF. The CDR3 DNA is TGTGCCACCAGCAGGGCTAGGGACTTCCTCGCCGGGGAGCTGTTTTTT.

V gene TRBV29-1 combines with J gene TRBJ2-3; D gene ambiguous. Germline CDR1 is SQVTM and CDR2 is ANQGSEA. Between the trimmed V and J ends, which lost 5 bases and 0 bases, there was a span of 15 bases. The CDR3 length is 15 residues. The CDR3: CSVPLSEPSTDTQYF. The CDR3 DNA is TGCAGCGTTCCCCTGTCCGAGCCCAGCACAGATACGCAGTATTTT.

This clonotype turned up a few times. The chain joins TRBV6-1 to TRBJ2-7, with D unresolved. There are 16 residues in the CDR3. Per the germline V gene, CDR1 is MNHNS and CDR2 is SASEGT. Trimming shortened V by 6 bases and J by 1 base, and 19 bases separated the two germline ends. This chain's CDR3 is CASRPLISGPSYEQYF. Written as DNA, the CDR3 is TGTGCCAGCAGACCCCTGATCTCAGGTCCTTCCTACGAGCAGTACTTC.

The sample holds a few counts of this clonotype. The chain joins TRBV2 to TRBJ2-1; no reliable D call. This CDR3 region has 11 residues. Trimming left V 2 bases short and J 6 bases short, with 2 bases between. Germline V gene sequence: CDR1 SNHLY, CDR2 FYNNEI. CDR3: CASSELNEQFF. CDR3 DNA sequence: TGTGCCAGCAGTGAACTCAATGAGCAGTTCTTC. The full variable domain, its missing parts supplied by reference TRBV2 and TRBJ2-1, is EPEVTQTPSHQVTQMGQEVILRCVPISNHLYFYWYRQILGQKVEFLVSFYNNEISEKSEIFDDQFSVERPDGSNFTLKIRSTKLEDSAMYFCASSELNEQFFGPGTRLTVL.

This clonotype was counted only a few times. The rearrangement links TRBV4-1 to TRBJ1-1; D call uncertain. Germline assignment: CDR1 MGHRA and CDR2 YSYEKL. The CDR3 consists of 14 residues. Trimming cost V 0 bases and J 7 bases, with 12 bases left between them. The CDR3 sequence is CASSQDTGLREAFF. CDR3 DNA: TGCGCCAGCAGCCAAGACACGGGGTTACGTGAAGCTTTCTTT.

This clonotype was detected ten times or more. The chain employs TRBV12-3 or TRBV12-4 and TRBJ2-1; D remains ambiguous. V shed 1 base and J shed 10 bases, with 11 bases lying between them. The CDR3 is made up of 13 amino acids. The CDR3 DNA sequence: TGTGCCAGCAGTTTAGTTGTATCCCGCGAGCAGTTCTTC. Amino acid sequence: CASSLVVSREQFF.

V and J are TRBV4-1 and TRBJ2-2; D is ambiguous. The V gene's germline CDR1 is MGHRA and CDR2 YSYEKL. V was shortened by 0 bases and J by 0 bases, with 5 bases between the two germline ends. The CDR3 covers 15 residues. The CDR3 DNA reads TGCGCCAGCAGCCAAGAGGCAACGAACACCGGGGAGCTGTTTTTT. Its protein product is CASSQEATNTGELFF.

This clonotype was counted only a few times. The gene calls are TRBV20-1 and TRBJ2-1; D gene uncertain. The CDR3 consists of 14 residues. Trimming stripped 3 bases from V and 0 bases from J, with 9 bases between. Germline V gene lookup returns CDR1 DFQATT and CDR2 SNEGSKA (reference sequence). CDR3 nucleotides: TGCAGTGCTAGCTCTCTCTCCTCCTACAATGAGCAGTTCTTC. This sequence encodes CSASSLSSYNEQFF.

The rearrangement uses TRBV4-1 and TRBJ2-2; 8 positions agree with TRBD1. This CDR3 comprises 19 residues. Germline V gene data show CDR1 as MGHRA and CDR2 as YSYEKL. J was trimmed by 1 base and V by 4 bases; bases with no gene match: 14. The CDR3 is CASSPTRTGRTMNTGELFF. The CDR3 DNA reads as TGCGCCAGCAGCCCGACCCGGACAGGGAGGACTATGAACACCGGGGAGCTGTTTTTT.

Ten or more counts support this clonotype. This sequence joins TRBV29-1 and TRBJ1-2, with D possibly TRBD1 on 6 matching bases. This CDR3 region has 13 residues. Trimming left V 6 bases short and J 8 bases short, with 19 bases between. From germline, CDR1 is SQVTM and CDR2 ANQGSEA. The CDR3 is CSVPQGLASGYTF. As DNA, the CDR3 is TGCAGCGTCCCACAGGGCCTTGCTTCGGGCTACACCTTC. Combining the CDR3 with reference TRBV29-1 and TRBJ1-2 gives the whole variable domain SAVISQKPSRDICQRGTSLTIQCQVDSQVTMMFWYRQQPGQSLTLIATANQGSEATYESGFVIDKFPISRPNLTFSTLTVSNMSPEDSSIYLCSVPQGLASGYTFGSGTRLTVV.